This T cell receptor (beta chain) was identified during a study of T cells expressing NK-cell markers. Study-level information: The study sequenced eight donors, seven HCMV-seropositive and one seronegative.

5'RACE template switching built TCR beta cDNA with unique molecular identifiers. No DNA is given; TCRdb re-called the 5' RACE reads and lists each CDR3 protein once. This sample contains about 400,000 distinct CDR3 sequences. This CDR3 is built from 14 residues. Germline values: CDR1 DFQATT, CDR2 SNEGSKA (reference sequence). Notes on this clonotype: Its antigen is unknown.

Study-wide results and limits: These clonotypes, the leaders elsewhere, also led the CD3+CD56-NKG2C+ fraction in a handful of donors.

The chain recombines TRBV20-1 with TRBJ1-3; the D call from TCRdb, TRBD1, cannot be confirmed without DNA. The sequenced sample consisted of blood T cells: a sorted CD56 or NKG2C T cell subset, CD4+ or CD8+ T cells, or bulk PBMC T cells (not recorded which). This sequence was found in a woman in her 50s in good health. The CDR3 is CSAIGPLSGNTIYF.